One and the same sample provided the 10 T cell receptor beta chains below, sequenced in a study of spatial heterogeneity in lung cancer. Study results and limitations: The number of expanded tumor alpha and beta chains correlated with mutation number.

Their cognate antigens are unknown. Time point described: sample taken at primary tumor resection. TCRdb independently ran MiXCR on the 5' RACE reads; one entry per CDR3 protein. The table lists over 3,000 distinct CDR3 sequences, 35% of them singletons. The sample here was lung tumor tissue, taken at surgery. Receptors were obtained from a female donor with early-stage non-small cell lung cancer.

The gene calls are TRBV5-1 and TRBJ2-7; D call uncertain. CDR1 and CDR2 from the germline V gene are SGHRS and YFSETQ. V was trimmed by 1 base and J by 4 bases, leaving 15 bases between them. CDR3 length equals 15 residues. The CDR3 DNA reads as TGCGCCAGCAGCTTGAACAGTGGGTCTTGGTACGAGCAGTACTTC. This gives the protein CASSLNSGSWYEQYF.

The chain links TRBV9 to TRBJ2-3; TRBD1 might be the D (6 bases). V was pared by 3 bases and J by 2 bases, with 10 bases between. Germline CDR1 and CDR2: SGDLS and YYNGEE. The CDR3 extends over 14 amino acids. The CDR3 nucleotides read TGTGCCAGCAGCGAGAGGGGGACCACAGATACGCAGTATTTT. Translation gives CASSERGTTDTQYF.

This clonotype counts as medium-sized (0.01 to 0.1%). V is TRBV7-9 and J is TRBJ2-2, with a weak D call TRBD2 (5 bases). CDR3 length: 13 residues. Germline lookup yields CDR1 SEHNR and CDR2 FQNEAQ (reference sequence). V shed 1 base and J shed 7 bases, with 7 bases lying between them. The CDR3 sequence: CASSLVGGGELFF. The CDR3 DNA follows: TGTGCCAGCAGCTTAGTAGGAGGCGGGGAGCTGTTTTTT.

Here the CDR3 reads CASSLNGRGQETQYF. The CDR3 region has the DNA TGTGCCAGCAGTTTAAACGGCCGCGGTCAAGAGACCCAGTACTTC. This chain uses TRBV27 with TRBJ2-5; D not certain. The CDR3 covers 15 residues. Per the germline V gene, CDR1 is MNHEY and CDR2 is SMNVEV (reference sequence). Trimming left V 2 bases short and J 2 bases short, with 12 bases between.

V usage is TRBV27 and J usage is TRBJ2-1; D not resolved. The CDR3 sequence is 14 residues long. V lost 8 bases and J lost 0, with 11 bases in between. Germline CDR1 MNHEY, CDR2 SMNVEV (reference sequence). The CDR3 DNA is TGTGCCAGCTATTCCGGATACTCCTACAATGAGCAGTTCTTC. Protein sequence: CASYSGYSYNEQFF.

This clonotype is large. The chain joins TRBV28 to TRBJ2-3; D possibly corresponds to TRBD1 (6 bases). Trimming removed 6 bases at V and 4 bases at J, with 17 bases between. CDR3 length: 15 residues. In germline, CDR1 is MDHEN, CDR2 SYDVKM. CDR3 DNA: TGTGCCAGCAGGGTGGGAGAAGGGGGAGCAGATACGCAGTATTTT. Translation: CASRVGEGGADTQYF.

As concerns this clonotype: The CDR3 ends on some other residue instead of the conserved phenylalanine or tryptophan, so this is likely a read error. Because the CDR3's place on the DNA is in doubt, the DNA is left out and the CDR3 is given as listed by TCRdb. The chain combines TRBV6-2 or TRBV6-3 with TRBJ2-5; the table gives TRBD1 as D, unverified against the DNA. Germline V gene sequence: CDR1 MNHEY, CDR2 SVGEGT. The CDR3 region is 14 residues in length, termini included. The CDR3 protein is CASSSAPPRDRGFL.

This clonotype appeared once. This chain uses TRBV4-2 with TRBJ2-1, with D hard to call. V lost 0 bases to trimming and J lost 12 bases, with 15 bases between them. Germline CDR1 and CDR2: LGHNA and YNFKEQ. The CDR3 covers 14 residues. CDR3 bases: TGTGCCAGCAGCCAAGACTACGGTAGCCGTAGGCAGTTCTTC. Protein product: CASSQDYGSRRQFF.

This clonotype turned up a few times. The CDR3 nucleotides are TGTGCCAGCAGTTTAGTGGGGGCGACCACAGATACGCAGTATTTT. Its translation is CASSLVGATTDTQYF. This chain links TRBV12-3 or TRBV12-4 with TRBJ2-3; possibly TRBD1 for D (6 bases). Trimming left V 1 base short and J 2 bases short, with 10 bases between. The CDR3 consists of 15 residues.

The chain links TRBV11-2 to TRBJ2-1; D remains ambiguous. The CDR3 contains 15 residues. Germline assignment: CDR1 SGHAT and CDR2 FQNNGV. V gave up 6 bases and J gave up 9 bases, with 21 bases separating them. The CDR3 region has the DNA TGTGCCAGCAGAAGCTTAACCAGTCGACGAAGTGAGCAGTTCTTC. This gives the protein CASRSLTSRRSEQFF.